Detailed here is one T cell receptor beta chain. Antigen specificity is unknown. The data stem from a study of cytomegalovirus exposure and HLA in healthy donors. Study information: Genotyping showed roughly 83% of some 400 donors falling in the Caucasian-associated ancestry cluster.

The study ran its PCR with 60 Vbeta and 13 Jbeta primers. Only in-frame clones appear in the TCRdb table, and some are missing; sequencing was by immunoSEQ multiplex PCR. The table has approximately 120,000 clones, roughly 80% seen once. J gave up 2 bases and V 6 bases, and 8 bases lay outside the gene matches. Germline CDR1 reads MNHEY; CDR2 reads SVGAGI. This CDR3 region has 15 residues. Findings and limits, study-wide: Sequencing likely generated an artifact that appeared as a cluster of highly shared sequence variants. The study flagged some 170 TCR beta chains as cytomegalovirus-associated.

Regarding donors, all were healthy bone marrow donors. The sample taken for sequencing was PBMCs. This receptor was taken from a woman in her forties or fifties in good health and CMV-seropositive. This chain uses TRBV6-5 with TRBJ2-7; the match to TRBD1 covers 9 bases. CDR3: CASRARDRVTYEQYF. CDR3 coding DNA: TGTGCCAGCAGGGCACGGGACAGGGTAACCTACGAGCAGTACTTC.